Following are 15 T cell receptor beta chains from one sample sequenced in a study of T cells in Graves' hyperthyroidism and ophthalmopathy. RNA transcripts provided the source from which TCR beta CDR3 regions were amplified. A set of HTBI primers served as the primers for a first-round RT-PCR of the TCR CDR3. Each CDR3 protein gets one entry after TCRdb re-called the multiplex PCR reads with MiXCR. The sample carries 380,000 or so distinct CDR3 sequences, roughly 13% recorded once. The sample consisted of blood. These receptors were obtained from a man between 25 and 39 years old with Graves' hyperthyroidism that later progressed to Graves' ophthalmopathy.

This clonotype was detected many times. The chain employs TRBV3-1 and TRBJ2-7; D might be TRBD1 (6 bases). V gave up 6 bases and J gave up 5 bases, with 17 bases separating them. The CDR3 has 14 residues. Germline-derived CDR1 and CDR2 are LGHDT and YNNKEL (reference sequence). In nucleotides, the CDR3 is TGTGCCAGCAGAGAGAACAGGGAGATCCACGAGCAGTACTTC. It translates to CASRENREIHEQYF.

This clonotype has only a few counts. The chain has TRBV2 and TRBJ2-7, with D perhaps matching TRBD1 (6 bases). CDR3 length: 14 residues. Looked up from germline, CDR1 is SNHLY and CDR2 is FYNNEI. Trimming removed 5 bases from V and 7 bases from J, with 18 bases in between. The CDR3 sequence is CASSNSGTPREQYF. CDR3 DNA sequence: TGTGCCAGCAGTAACTCCGGGACACCTCGAGAGCAGTACTTC.

In this sample, this clonotype turned up many times. The chain combines TRBV6-1 with TRBJ1-5; D is unclear. The CDR3 runs 15 residues. Between the trimmed V and J ends, which lost 5 bases and 2 bases, there was a span of 13 bases. Looked up from germline, CDR1 is MNHNS and CDR2 is SASEGT. The CDR3 nucleotides read TGTGCCAGCAGTCAGTGGAAGGAGGGCAATCAGCCCCAGCATTTT. Translation gives CASSQWKEGNQPQHF.

This clonotype occurred many times. The V call is TRBV6-1, the J call TRBJ2-7; 7 nucleotides agree with TRBD2. This CDR3 region has 16 residues. Germline V gives CDR1 MNHNS, CDR2 SASEGT. V dropped 5 bases and J dropped 4; count of bases not matched to a gene: 14. This chain's CDR3 is CASSWDYSGNGYEQYF. CDR3 nucleotides: TGTGCCAGCAGTTGGGACTACTCGGGCAATGGGTACGAGCAGTACTTC.

This clonotype was counted ten times or more. The gene calls are TRBV20-1 and TRBJ1-2; D unclear. The V gene's germline CDR1 is DFQATT and CDR2 SNEGSKA (reference sequence). Trimming left V 1 base short and J 7 bases short, with 13 bases between. CDR3 length: 13 residues. The CDR3 protein is CSARVRESGGYTF. The CDR3 nucleotides are TGCAGTGCTAGAGTTCGGGAATCCGGTGGCTACACCTTC.

The chain joins TRBV19 to TRBJ2-1; TRBD2 matches 8 bases. The germline gives CDR1 LNHDA, CDR2 SQIVND (reference sequence). The CDR3 extends over 16 amino acids. V lost 2 bases and J lost 6; bases outside the gene matches: 9. The CDR3 DNA sequence: TGTGCCAGTAGTATAACACGGGGGGGTTCGGGCAATGAGCAGTTCTTC. Translating it yields CASSITRGGSGNEQFF.

This clonotype occurred many times. V and J are TRBV12-3 or TRBV12-4 and TRBJ1-1; no clear D. The V and J ends lost 6 bases and 2 bases respectively, with 13 bases between them. The CDR3 sequence is 14 residues long. The CDR3, as DNA: TGTGCCAGCAGCCCACAAGGGAGAAACACTGAAGCTTTCTTT. Amino acids: CASSPQGRNTEAFF.

Comments on this clonotype: One junction end does not reproduce the germline sequence, and a read error may be involved. The chain links TRBV13 to TRBJ1-5, with D perhaps matching TRBD1 (5 bases). In germline, CDR1 is PRHDT, CDR2 FYEKMQ (reference sequence). The CDR3 is made up of 16 amino acids. The CDR3 DNA reads as TGTACCAGCAGCTTAGCCGGGGGTCAGGCCGATCAGCCCCAGCATTTT. This sequence encodes CTSSLAGGQADQPQHF.

This clonotype was recorded a few times. The rearrangement links TRBV10-2 to TRBJ1-1; 7 bases are shared with TRBD1. The CDR3 length is 14 residues. Germline assignment: CDR1 WSHSY and CDR2 SAAADI. With V trimmed by 6 bases and J by 5 bases, 9 bases remained unmatched. As DNA, the CDR3 is TGCGCCAGCAGCGGTTTGGACAGGAAGACTGAAGCTTTCTTT. It is translated as CASSGLDRKTEAFF.

The chain uses TRBV10-3 and TRBJ2-7; D might be TRBD1 (6 bases). The CDR3 has 13 residues. V gave up 6 bases and J gave up 0 bases, with 9 bases separating them. Germline CDR1 reads ENHRY; CDR2 reads SYGVKD. DNA of the CDR3: TGTGCCATCAGCGGACAGACCTCCTACGAGCAGTACTTC. It specifies CAISGQTSYEQYF.

In this sample, this clonotype turned up many times. The V call is TRBV20-1, the J call TRBJ1-1; D remains unclear. Per the germline V gene, CDR1 is DFQATT and CDR2 is SNEGSKA (reference sequence). With 7 bases removed from V and 0 bases from J, the gap between germline ends came to 12 bases. CDR3 length: 13 amino acids. CDR3 sequence (DNA): TGCAGTGTCCTTTCGGGGATGAACACTGAAGCTTTCTTT. Translating it yields CSVLSGMNTEAFF.

This clonotype was counted ten times or more. The chain links TRBV6-1 to TRBJ2-7, with TRBD2 as a possible D gene (5 bases). V gave up 5 bases and J gave up 3 bases, with 14 bases separating them. There are 14 residues in the CDR3. Germline assignment: CDR1 MNHNS and CDR2 SASEGT. The chain's CDR3 is CASSPYGVIYEQYF. CDR3 sequence (DNA): TGTGCCAGCAGTCCCTACGGGGTGATCTACGAGCAGTACTTC.

This clonotype showed up many times. The J gene is TRBJ2-5, the V gene TRBV19; D gene uncertain. Germline V gene sequence: CDR1 LNHDA, CDR2 SQIVND (reference sequence). This CDR3 has 16 residues. V dropped 4 bases and J dropped 4 bases, with 19 bases sitting between them. The CDR3 DNA follows: TGTGCCAGTAGTACGGTGGTAAGGTGGAGAGGAGAGACCCAGTACTTC. This translates into CASSTVVRWRGETQYF.

This clonotype was seen ten or more times. V usage is TRBV12-3 or TRBV12-4 and J usage is TRBJ2-7; D is possibly TRBD1 (6 bases). Between the trimmed V and J ends, which lost 6 bases and 4 bases, there was a span of 16 bases. The CDR3 is made up of 14 amino acids. The CDR3 DNA follows: TGTGCCAGCAGCACCGGGACACCGCGTTACGAGCAGTACTTC. It specifies CASSTGTPRYEQYF.

The chain uses TRBV7-9 and TRBJ2-2; 7 positions match TRBD1. Germline CDR1 SEHNR, CDR2 FQNEAQ (reference sequence). The V gene end was trimmed by 3 bases and the J gene end by 4 bases; junction bases not matched to a gene: 2. The CDR3 contains 14 residues. This CDR3 reads CASSLTGITGELFF. CDR3 DNA: TGTGCCAGCAGCTTGACAGGGATCACCGGGGAGCTGTTTTTT.